This record looks at one T cell receptor beta chain sequence and its context. The target antigen is unknown. As for time point: peripheral blood 6 weeks after treatment start. The data were obtained in a study of PD-L1 blockade in urothelial cancer. In the study overall: Males with bladder-origin urothelial cancer made up about 85% of the roughly 29 patients. Previous chemotherapy exposure amounted to 0 to 3 regimens for patients. Investigators checked blood 3 weeks (second dose) and 6 weeks after treatment start. Study observations and caveats: Where pretreatment blood TCR clonality fell below the median, better survival was predicted.

Libraries were prepared by immunoSEQ multiplex PCR; TCRdb keeps only in-frame clonotypes and omits some of them. The sample includes under 40,000 clones, roughly nine tenths of them seen just once. Germline V gene data show CDR1 as MGHRA and CDR2 as YSYEKL. The CDR3 is 14 residues long. With 4 bases removed from V and 7 bases from J, the gap between germline ends came to 14 bases. This TCR was recovered from a man older than 75 with urothelial cancer. The sample here was PBMCs, taken around atezolizumab (anti-PD-L1) treatment. V is TRBV4-1 and J is TRBJ2-1; D is possibly TRBD1 (6 bases). The DNA of the CDR3 is TGCGCCAGCAGCCTCCGAGGGGGTGAGAATGAGCAGTTCTTC. This encodes CASSLRGGENEQFF.